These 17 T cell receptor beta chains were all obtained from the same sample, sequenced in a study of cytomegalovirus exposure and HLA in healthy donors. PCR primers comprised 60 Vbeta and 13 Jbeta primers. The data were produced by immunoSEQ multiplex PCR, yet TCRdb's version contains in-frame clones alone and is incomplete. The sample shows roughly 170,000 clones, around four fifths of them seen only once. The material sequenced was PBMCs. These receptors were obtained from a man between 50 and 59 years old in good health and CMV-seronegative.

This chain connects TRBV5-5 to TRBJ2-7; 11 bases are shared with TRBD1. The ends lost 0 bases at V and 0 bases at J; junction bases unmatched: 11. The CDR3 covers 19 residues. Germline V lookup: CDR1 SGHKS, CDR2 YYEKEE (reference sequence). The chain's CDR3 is CASSLGPGTGGISSYEQYF. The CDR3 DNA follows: TGTGCCAGCAGCTTGGGTCCCGGGACAGGGGGGATAAGCTCCTACGAGCAGTACTTC.

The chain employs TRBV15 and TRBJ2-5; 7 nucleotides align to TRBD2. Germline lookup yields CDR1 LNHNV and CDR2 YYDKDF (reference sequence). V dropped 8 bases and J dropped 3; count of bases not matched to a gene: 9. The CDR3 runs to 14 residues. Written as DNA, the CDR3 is TGTGCCACCCATACTAGGGAGGGAGAAGAGACCCAGTACTTC. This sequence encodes CATHTREGEETQYF.

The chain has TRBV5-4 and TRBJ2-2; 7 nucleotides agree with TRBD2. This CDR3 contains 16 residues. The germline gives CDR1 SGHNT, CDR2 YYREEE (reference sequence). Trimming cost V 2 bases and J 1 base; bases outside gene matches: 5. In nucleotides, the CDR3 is TGTGCCAGCAGCTTTGGGGGGAGGGGGAACACCGGGGAGCTGTTTTTT. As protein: CASSFGGRGNTGELFF.

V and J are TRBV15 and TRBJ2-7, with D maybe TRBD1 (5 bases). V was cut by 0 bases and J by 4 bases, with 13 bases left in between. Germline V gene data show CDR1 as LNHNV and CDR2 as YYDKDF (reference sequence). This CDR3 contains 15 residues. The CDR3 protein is CATSREGVIDYEQYF. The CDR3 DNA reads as TGTGCCACCAGCAGAGAAGGGGTAATCGATTACGAGCAGTACTTC. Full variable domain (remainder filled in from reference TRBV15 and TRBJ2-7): DAMVIQNPRYQVTQFGKPVTLSCSQTLNHNVMYWYQQKSSQAPKLLFHYYDKDFNNEADTPDNFQSRRPNTSFCFLDIRSPGLGDTAMYLCATSREGVIDYEQYFGPGTRLTVT.

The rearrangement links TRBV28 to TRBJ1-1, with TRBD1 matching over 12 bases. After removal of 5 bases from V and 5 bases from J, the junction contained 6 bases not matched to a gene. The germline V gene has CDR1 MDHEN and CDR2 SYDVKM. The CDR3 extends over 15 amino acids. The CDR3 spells CASSPGTGGRTEAFF. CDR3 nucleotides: TGTGCCAGCAGTCCCGGGACAGGGGGCAGAACTGAAGCTTTCTTT.

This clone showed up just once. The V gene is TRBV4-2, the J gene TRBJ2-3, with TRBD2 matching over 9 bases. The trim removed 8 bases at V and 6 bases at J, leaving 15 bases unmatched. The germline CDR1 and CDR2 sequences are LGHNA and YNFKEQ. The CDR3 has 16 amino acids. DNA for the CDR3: TGTGCCAGCCGCGCTATTAGCGGGGGAAGGTCCGATACGCAGTATTTT. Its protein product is CASRAISGGRSDTQYF.

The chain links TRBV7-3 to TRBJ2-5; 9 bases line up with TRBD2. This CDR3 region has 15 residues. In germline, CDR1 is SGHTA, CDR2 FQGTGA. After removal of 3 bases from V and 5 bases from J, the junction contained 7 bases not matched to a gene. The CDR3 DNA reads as TGTGCCAGCAGCTTTGGGCTAGCGGGACGGGAGACCCAGTACTTC. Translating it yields CASSFGLAGRETQYF.

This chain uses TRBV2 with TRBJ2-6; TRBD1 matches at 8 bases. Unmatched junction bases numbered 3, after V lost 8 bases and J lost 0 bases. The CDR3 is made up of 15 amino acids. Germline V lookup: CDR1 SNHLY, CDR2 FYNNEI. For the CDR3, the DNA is TGTGCCAGCGGCAGGGGGCCCTCTGGGGCCAACGTCCTGACTTTC. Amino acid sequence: CASGRGPSGANVLTF.

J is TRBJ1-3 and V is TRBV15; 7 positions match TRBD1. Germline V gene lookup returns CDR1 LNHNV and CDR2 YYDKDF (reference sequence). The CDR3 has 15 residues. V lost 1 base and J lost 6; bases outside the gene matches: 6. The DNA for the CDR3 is TGTGCCACCAGCAGAGTTAAGGACAGGTTAAACACCATATATTTT. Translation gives CATSRVKDRLNTIYF.

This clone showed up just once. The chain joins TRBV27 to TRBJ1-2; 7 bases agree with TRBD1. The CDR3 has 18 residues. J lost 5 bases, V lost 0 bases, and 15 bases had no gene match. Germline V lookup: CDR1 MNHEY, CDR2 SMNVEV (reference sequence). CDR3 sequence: CASSLSDPSYRGAYGYTF. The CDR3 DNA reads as TGTGCCAGCAGTTTATCCGACCCTTCTTACAGGGGAGCGTATGGCTACACCTTC.

The CDR3 sequence: CASSRPGQGHTEAFF. DNA of the CDR3: TGTGCCAGCAGCCGGCCGGGACAGGGGCACACTGAAGCTTTCTTT. The chain combines TRBV16 with TRBJ1-1, with 10 bases matching TRBD1. V gave up 4 bases and J gave up 3 bases; unmatched junction bases: 5. CDR3 length: 15 amino acids. CDR1 and CDR2 (germline): KGHSY, FQNENV.

CDR3 protein: CASSDRVNYGYTF. The CDR3 DNA follows: TGTGCCAGCAGTGACAGGGTGAACTATGGCTACACCTTC. V is TRBV6-1 and J is TRBJ1-2; D may be TRBD1 (5 bases). There are 13 residues in the CDR3. Trimming stripped 3 bases from V and 2 bases from J, with 7 bases between. Germline V CDR1 and CDR2: MNHNS, SASEGT.

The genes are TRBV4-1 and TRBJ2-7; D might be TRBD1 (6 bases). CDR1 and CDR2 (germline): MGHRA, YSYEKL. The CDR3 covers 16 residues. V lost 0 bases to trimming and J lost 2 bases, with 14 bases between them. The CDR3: CASSQDSGTRTYEQYF. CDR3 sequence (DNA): TGCGCCAGCAGCCAAGATTCGGGGACACGCACCTACGAGCAGTACTTC.

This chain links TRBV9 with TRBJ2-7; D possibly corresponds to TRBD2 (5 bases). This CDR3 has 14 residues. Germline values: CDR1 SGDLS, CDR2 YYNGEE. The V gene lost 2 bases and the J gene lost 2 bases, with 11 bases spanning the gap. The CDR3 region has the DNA TGTGCCAGCAGCGTCAGCGGTAAAACCTACGAGCAGTACTTC. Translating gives CASSVSGKTYEQYF.

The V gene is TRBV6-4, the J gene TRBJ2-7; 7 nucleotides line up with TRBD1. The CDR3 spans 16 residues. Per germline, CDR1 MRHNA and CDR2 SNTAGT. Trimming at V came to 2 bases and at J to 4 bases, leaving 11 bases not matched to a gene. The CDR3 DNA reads TGTGCCAGCAGTGACGATGAAAGGGGGCTTAGGTACGAGCAGTACTTC. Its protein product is CASSDDERGLRYEQYF.

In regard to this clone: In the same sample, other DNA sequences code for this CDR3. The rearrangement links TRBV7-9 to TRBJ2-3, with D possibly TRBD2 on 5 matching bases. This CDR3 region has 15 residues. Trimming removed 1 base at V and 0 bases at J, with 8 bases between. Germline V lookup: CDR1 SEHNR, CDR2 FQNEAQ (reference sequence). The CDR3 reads CASSLGGFSTDTQYF. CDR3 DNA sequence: TGTGCCAGCAGCTTAGGAGGGTTTAGCACAGATACGCAGTATTTT.

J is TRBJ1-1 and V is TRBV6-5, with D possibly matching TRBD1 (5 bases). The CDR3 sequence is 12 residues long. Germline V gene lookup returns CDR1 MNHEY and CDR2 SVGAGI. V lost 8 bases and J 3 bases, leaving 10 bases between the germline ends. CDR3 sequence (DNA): TGTGCCAGCCGCCGGGGGTACACTGAAGCTTTCTTT. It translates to CASRRGYTEAFF.